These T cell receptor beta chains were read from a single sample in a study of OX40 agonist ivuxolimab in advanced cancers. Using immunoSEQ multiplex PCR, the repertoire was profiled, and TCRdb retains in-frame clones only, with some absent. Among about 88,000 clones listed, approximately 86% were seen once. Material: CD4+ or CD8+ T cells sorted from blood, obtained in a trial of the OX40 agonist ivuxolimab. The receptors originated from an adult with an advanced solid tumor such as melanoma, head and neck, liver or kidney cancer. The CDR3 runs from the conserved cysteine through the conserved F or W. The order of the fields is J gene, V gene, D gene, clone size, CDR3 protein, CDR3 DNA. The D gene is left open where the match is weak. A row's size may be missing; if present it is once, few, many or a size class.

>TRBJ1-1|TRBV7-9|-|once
CASRAQSGTEAFF
TGTGCCAGCAGAGCCCAGAGTGGCACTGAAGCTTTCTTT
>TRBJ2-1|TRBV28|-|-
CASSLSGYEQFF
TGTGCCAGCAGTTTATCGGGCTATGAGCAGTTCTTC
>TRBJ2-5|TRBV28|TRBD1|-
CASSLVGQGAETQYF
TGTGCCAGCAGTTTGGTGGGACAGGGGGCAGAGACCCAGTACTTC
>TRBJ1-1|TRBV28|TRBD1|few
CASSLWGTGLNTEAFF
TGTGCCAGCAGTTTATGGGGGACAGGATTGAACACTGAAGCTTTCTTT
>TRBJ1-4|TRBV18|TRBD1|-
CASSPRTGGDEKLFF
TGTGCCAGCTCACCACGGACAGGGGGCGATGAAAAACTGTTTTTT
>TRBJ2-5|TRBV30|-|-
CAWSPRELQETQYF
TGTGCCTGGAGCCCGAGGGAACTACAAGAGACCCAGTACTTC
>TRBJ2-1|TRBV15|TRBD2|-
CATSRERTSFEQFF
TGTGCCACCAGCAGAGAACGGACTAGTTTTGAGCAGTTCTTC
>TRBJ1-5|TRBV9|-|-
CASSSGDQPQHF
TGTGCCAGCAGCTCGGGGGACCAGCCCCAGCATTTT
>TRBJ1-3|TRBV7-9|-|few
CASSPSGSSGNTIYF
TGTGCCAGCAGCCCTAGCGGGAGCTCTGGAAACACCATATATTTT
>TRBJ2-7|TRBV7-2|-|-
CASSLPGFEQYF
TGTGCCAGCAGCTTACCGGGCTTTGAGCAGTACTTC
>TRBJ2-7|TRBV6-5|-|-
CASSLGWGSYEQYF
TGTGCCAGCAGCCTCGGCTGGGGGTCCTACGAGCAGTACTTC
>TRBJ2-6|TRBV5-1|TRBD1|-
CASKGRDRGGGANVLTF
TGCGCCAGCAAAGGCCGGGACAGGGGAGGTGGGGCCAACGTCCTGACTTTC
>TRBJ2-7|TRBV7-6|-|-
CASSPGTLSYEQYF
TGTGCCAGCAGTCCGGGGACACTATCCTACGAGCAGTACTTC
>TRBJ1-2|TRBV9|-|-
CASSARNYGYTF
TGTGCCAGCAGCGCCAGGAACTATGGCTACACCTTC
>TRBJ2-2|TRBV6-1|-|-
CATSSSFYTGELFF
TGTGCCACCTCCAGCAGTTTCTACACCGGGGAGCTGTTTTTT
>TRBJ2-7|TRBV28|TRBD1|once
CASNTGAYEQYF
TGTGCCAGCAATACAGGGGCCTACGAGCAGTACTTC
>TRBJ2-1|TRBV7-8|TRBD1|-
CASSRIRDRGRYNEQFF
TGTGCCAGCAGCCGGATCCGGGACAGGGGTCGATACAATGAGCAGTTCTTC
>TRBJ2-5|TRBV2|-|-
CASRGPSPSRETQYF
TGTGCCAGCCGAGGACCTTCTCCCAGCCGAGAGACCCAGTACTTC
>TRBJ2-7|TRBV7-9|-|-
CASSLWDEQYF
TGTGCCAGCAGCTTATGGGACGAGCAGTACTTC
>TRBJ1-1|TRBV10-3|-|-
CAISESKRDTEAFF
TGTGCCATCAGTGAGTCGAAACGGGACACTGAAGCTTTCTTT
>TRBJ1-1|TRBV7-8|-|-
CASSAQQVDEAFF
TGTGCCAGCAGCGCACAACAGGTGGATGAAGCTTTCTTT
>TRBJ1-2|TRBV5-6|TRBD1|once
CASKRTGNGYTF
TGTGCCAGCAAGAGGACAGGGAATGGCTACACCTTC
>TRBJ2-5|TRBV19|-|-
CASSDIAQETQYF
TGTGCCAGTAGTGACATCGCTCAAGAGACCCAGTACTTC
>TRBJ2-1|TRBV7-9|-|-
CASSLVDYQFF
TGTGCCAGCAGCTTAGTGGATTATCAGTTCTTC
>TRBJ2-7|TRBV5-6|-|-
CASSLGRVTYEQYF
TGTGCCAGCAGCTTGGGCAGGGTGACCTACGAGCAGTACTTC
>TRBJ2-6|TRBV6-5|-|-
CASSYSRGVGANVLTF
TGTGCCAGCAGTTACTCTCGGGGTGTTGGGGCCAACGTCCTGACTTTC
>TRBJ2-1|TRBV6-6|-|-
CASSYAKINEQFF
TGTGCCAGCAGTTACGCAAAAATCAATGAGCAGTTCTTC
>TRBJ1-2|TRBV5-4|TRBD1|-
CATGTGRGYTF
TGTGCCACCGGGACAGGGAGAGGCTACACCTTC
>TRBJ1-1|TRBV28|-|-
CASSSPTGEVSEAFF
TGTGCCAGCAGTTCCCCTACAGGAGAAGTGTCTGAAGCTTTCTTT
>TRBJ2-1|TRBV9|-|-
CASSTGGSQFF
TGTGCCAGCAGCACCGGGGGATCTCAGTTCTTC
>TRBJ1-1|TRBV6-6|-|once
CASSYWADTEAFF
TGTGCCAGCAGTTACTGGGCGGACACTGAAGCTTTCTTT
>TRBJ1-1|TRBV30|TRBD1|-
CAWSKGAGTEAFF
TGTGCCTGGAGTAAGGGGGCCGGCACTGAAGCTTTCTTT
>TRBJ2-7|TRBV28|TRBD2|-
CASSLRGGRTSGSPHRYEQYF
TGTGCCAGCAGTTTAAGAGGGGGTAGAACTAGCGGGAGCCCGCACCGCTACGAGCAGTACTTC
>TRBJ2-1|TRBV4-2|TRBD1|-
CASSHPGQANNEQFF
TGTGCCAGCAGCCACCCGGGACAGGCTAACAATGAGCAGTTCTTC
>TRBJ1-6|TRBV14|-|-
CASSQGEPSQGEYNSPLHF
TGTGCCAGCAGCCAAGGAGAGCCATCACAGGGTGAATATAATTCACCCCTCCACTTT
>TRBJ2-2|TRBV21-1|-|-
CASSKAVRTGPGELFF
TGTGCCAGCAGCAAAGCGGTAAGGACAGGTCCCGGGGAGCTGTTTTTT
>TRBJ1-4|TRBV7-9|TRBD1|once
CASSFGQAGEKLFF
TGTGCCAGCAGCTTCGGACAGGCGGGGGAAAAACTGTTTTTT
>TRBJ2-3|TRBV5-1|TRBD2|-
CASSLVLPSGHTQYF
TGCGCCAGCAGCTTGGTCCTACCTAGCGGGCATACGCAGTATTTT